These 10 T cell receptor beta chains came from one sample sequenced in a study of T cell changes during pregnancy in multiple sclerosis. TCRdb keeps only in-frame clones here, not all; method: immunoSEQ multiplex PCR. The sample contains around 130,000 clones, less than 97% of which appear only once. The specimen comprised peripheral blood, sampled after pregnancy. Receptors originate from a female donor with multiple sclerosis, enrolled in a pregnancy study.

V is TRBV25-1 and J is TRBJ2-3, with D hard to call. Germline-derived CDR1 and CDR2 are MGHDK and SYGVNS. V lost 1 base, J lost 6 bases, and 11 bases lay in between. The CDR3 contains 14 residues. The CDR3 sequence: CASSELFGWDTQYF. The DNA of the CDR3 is TGTGCCAGCAGTGAATTGTTCGGGTGGGATACGCAGTATTTT. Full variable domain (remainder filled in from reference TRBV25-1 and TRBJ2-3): EADIYQTPRYLVIGTGKKITLECSQTMGHDKMYWYQQDPGMELHLIHYSYGVNSTEKGDLSSESTVSRIRTEHFPLTLESARPSHTSQYLCASSELFGWDTQYFGPGTRLTVL.

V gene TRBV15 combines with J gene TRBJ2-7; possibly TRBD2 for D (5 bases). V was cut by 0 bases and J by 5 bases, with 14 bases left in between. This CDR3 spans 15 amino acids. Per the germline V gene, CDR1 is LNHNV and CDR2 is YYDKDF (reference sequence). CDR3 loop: CATSRDPGISDEQYF. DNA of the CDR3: TGTGCCACCAGCAGAGACCCGGGGATTAGCGACGAGCAGTACTTC.

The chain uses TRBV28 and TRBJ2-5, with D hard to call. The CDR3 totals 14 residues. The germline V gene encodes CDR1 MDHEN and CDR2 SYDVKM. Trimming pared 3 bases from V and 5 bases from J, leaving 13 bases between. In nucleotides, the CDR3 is TGTGCCAGCAGTTTCCCGCCCCCCCGGGAGACCCAGTACTTC. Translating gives CASSFPPPRETQYF.

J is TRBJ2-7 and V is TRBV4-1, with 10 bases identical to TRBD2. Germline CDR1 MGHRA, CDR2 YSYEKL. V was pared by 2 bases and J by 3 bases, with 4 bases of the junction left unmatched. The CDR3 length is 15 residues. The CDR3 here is CASSQKREGFYEQYF. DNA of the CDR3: TGCGCCAGCAGCCAAAAGCGGGAGGGCTTCTACGAGCAGTACTTC.

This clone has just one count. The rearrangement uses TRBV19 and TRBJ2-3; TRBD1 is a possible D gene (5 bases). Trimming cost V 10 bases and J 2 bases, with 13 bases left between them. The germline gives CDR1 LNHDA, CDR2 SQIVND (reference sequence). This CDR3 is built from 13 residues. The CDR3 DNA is TGTGCCACTTCAGGGATTCCCACAGATACGCAGTATTTT. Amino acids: CATSGIPTDTQYF. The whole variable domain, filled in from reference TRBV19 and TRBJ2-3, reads DGGITQSPKYLFRKEGQNVTLSCEQNLNHDAMYWYRQDPGQGLRLIYYSQIVNDFQKGDIAEGYSVSREKKESFPLTVTSAQKNPTAFYLCATSGIPTDTQYFGPGTRLTVL.

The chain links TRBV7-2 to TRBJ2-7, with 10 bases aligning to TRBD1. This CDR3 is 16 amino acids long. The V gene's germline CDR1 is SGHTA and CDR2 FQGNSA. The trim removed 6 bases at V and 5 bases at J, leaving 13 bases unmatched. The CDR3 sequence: CASRSASGQGLNEQYF. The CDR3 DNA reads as TGTGCCAGCAGGTCGGCATCGGGACAGGGGCTGAACGAGCAGTACTTC.

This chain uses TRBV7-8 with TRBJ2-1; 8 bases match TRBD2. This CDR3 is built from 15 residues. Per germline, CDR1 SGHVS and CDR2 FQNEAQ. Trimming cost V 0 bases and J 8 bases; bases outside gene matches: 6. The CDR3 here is CASSLAGGRKYEQFF. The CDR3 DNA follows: TGTGCCAGCAGCTTAGCGGGCGGGAGGAAGTATGAGCAGTTCTTC.

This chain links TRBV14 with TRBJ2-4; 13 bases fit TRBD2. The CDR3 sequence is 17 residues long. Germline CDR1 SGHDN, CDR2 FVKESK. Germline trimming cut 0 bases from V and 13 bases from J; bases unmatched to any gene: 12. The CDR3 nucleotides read TGTGCCAGCAGCCAAGATCAACTAGCGGGAGGGCCTCGACCGCAGTACTTC. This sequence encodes CASSQDQLAGGPRPQYF.

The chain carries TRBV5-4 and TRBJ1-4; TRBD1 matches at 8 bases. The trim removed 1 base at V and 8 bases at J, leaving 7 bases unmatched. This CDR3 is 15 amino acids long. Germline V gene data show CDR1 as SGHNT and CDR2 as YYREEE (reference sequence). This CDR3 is CASSLKGQESEKLFF. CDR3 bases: TGTGCCAGCAGCTTGAAGGGACAGGAGTCGGAAAAACTGTTTTTT.

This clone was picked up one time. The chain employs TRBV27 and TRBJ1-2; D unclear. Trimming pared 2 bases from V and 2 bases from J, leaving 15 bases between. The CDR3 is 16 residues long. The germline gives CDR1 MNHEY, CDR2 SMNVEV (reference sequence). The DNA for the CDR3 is TGTGCCAGCAGTTTACTAGGAGGAGCAGTAAACTATGGCTACACCTTC. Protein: CASSLLGGAVNYGYTF.